These 7 T cell receptor beta chains were all obtained from the same sample, sequenced in a study of blood T cell repertoires in COVID-19. Here immunoSEQ multiplex PCR was the method, and the copy in TCRdb shows in-frame clones only, minus some. The sample holds about 100,000 clones; about 90% are singletons and the top ten take 7% to 9%. Sample: peripheral blood. The origin of the receptors is a man younger than 40 in a cohort sampled during active COVID-19.

The J gene is TRBJ2-5, the V gene TRBV3-1 (or the pseudogene TRBV3-2); the match to TRBD1 covers 12 bases. This CDR3 spans 17 amino acids. Trimming cost V 0 bases and J 7 bases; bases outside gene matches: 9. Germline V gives CDR1 LGHDT, CDR2 YNNKEL (reference sequence). The CDR3 sequence: CASSQEWRDRGPGTQYF. Written as DNA, the CDR3 is TGTGCCAGCAGCCAAGAATGGCGGGACAGGGGGCCAGGGACCCAGTACTTC.

The rearrangement links TRBV5-1 to TRBJ2-2; 7 bases are a match to TRBD1. J was trimmed by 7 bases and V by 3 bases; bases with no gene match: 9. Germline V CDR1 and CDR2: SGHRS, YFSETQ. The CDR3 is 15 amino acids. This chain's CDR3 is CASSWAPGGSGELFF. The CDR3 bases are TGCGCCAGCAGCTGGGCCCCAGGGGGAAGCGGGGAGCTGTTTTTT.

V and J are TRBV24-1 and TRBJ1-3; 7 bases line up with TRBD1. Germline V lookup: CDR1 KGHDR, CDR2 SFDVKD. After removal of 7 bases from V and 0 bases from J, the junction contained 8 bases not matched to a gene. The CDR3 loop spans 16 amino acids. The CDR3: CATRRKRQGSGNTIYF. The CDR3 DNA is TGTGCCACCAGGAGGAAAAGACAGGGCTCTGGAAACACCATATATTTT.

The chain links TRBV2 to TRBJ1-2, with 7 bases lining up with TRBD1. J gave up 6 bases and V 5 bases, and 9 bases lay outside the gene matches. CDR1 and CDR2 (germline): SNHLY, FYNNEI. CDR3 length equals 14 residues. The CDR3, as DNA: TGTGCCAGCAGTACTGACAGGGAAGGCGATGGCTACACCTTC. This gives the protein CASSTDREGDGYTF.

The rearrangement uses TRBV13 and TRBJ1-1, with D possibly matching TRBD1 (5 bases). V gave up 5 bases and J gave up 0 bases, with 13 bases separating them. CDR1 is PRHDT, CDR2 FYEKMQ, per germline (reference sequence). This CDR3 has 15 amino acids. The CDR3 nucleotides are TGTGCCAGCAGCCTCGGAAGACAGCTGAACACTGAAGCTTTCTTT. Translation gives CASSLGRQLNTEAFF.

The chain combines TRBV5-1 with TRBJ2-1, with TRBD1 identical over 7 bases. Germline V lookup: CDR1 SGHRS, CDR2 YFSETQ. There are 14 residues in the CDR3. Unmatched junction bases numbered 6, after V lost 0 bases and J lost 9 bases. DNA for the CDR3: TGCGCCAGCAGCTTGGACAGGGGATTCGCTGAGCAGTTCTTC. Protein product: CASSLDRGFAEQFF.

V is TRBV18 and J is TRBJ2-3; 11 bases match TRBD1. The CDR3 length is 14 residues. Per the germline V gene, CDR1 is KGHSH and CDR2 is LQKENI. J gave up 7 bases and V 6 bases, and 6 bases lay outside the gene matches. The CDR3 loop is CASSPGQGANTQYF. The CDR3 DNA is TGTGCCAGCTCCCCAGGACAGGGGGCAAATACGCAGTATTTT.